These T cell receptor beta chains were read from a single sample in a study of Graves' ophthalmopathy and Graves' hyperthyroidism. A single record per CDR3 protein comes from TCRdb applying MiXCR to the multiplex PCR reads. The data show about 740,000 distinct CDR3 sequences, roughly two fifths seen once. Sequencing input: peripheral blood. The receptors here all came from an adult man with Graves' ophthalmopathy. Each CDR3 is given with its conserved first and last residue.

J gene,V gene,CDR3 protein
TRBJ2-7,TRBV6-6,CASRPLARPYEQYF
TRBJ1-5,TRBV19,CASSTGTSSNQPQHF
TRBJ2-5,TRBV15,CATSRGGGMETQYF
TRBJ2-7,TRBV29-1,CSVGGQGAGAYEQYF
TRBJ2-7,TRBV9,CASSVSGTGWNEQYF
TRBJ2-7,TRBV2,CASRVAGYEQYF
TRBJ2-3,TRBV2,CASSAIGGGADTQYF
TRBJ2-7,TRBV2,CASSETGFGEQYF
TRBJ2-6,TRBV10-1,CASSDGAGANVLTF
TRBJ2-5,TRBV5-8,CASSLGGVETQYF
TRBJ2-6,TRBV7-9,CASSLEGLPNTEAF
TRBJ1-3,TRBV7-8,CASSLVGQGSGNTIYF
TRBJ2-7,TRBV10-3,CAISDRQGRTEGYEQYF
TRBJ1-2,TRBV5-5,CASSHGVYGYTF
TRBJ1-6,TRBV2,CASSEDGSYNSPLHF
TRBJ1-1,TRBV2,CASSAHGQGRKNTEAFF
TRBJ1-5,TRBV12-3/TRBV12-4,CASSLTRVGIYSNQPQHF
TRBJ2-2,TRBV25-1,CASSYSSIGELFF
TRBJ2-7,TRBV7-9,CASSLARGPYEQYF
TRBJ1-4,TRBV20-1,CSAPDRKATNEKLFF
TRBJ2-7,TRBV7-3,CASSISGGALEQYF
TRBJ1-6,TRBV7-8,CASSSIGGSYNSPLHF
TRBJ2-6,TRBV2,CAWSESGTGANVLTF
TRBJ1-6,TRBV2,CASRVGVNSPLHF
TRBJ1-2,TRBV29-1,CSVEDEDRERFGYTF
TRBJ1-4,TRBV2,CASSAGSVAEKLFF
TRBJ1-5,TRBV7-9,CASSSDRLDREWGQPQHF
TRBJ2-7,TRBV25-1,CASSEKGQAYEQYF
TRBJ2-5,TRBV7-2,CASSWSSGQETQYF
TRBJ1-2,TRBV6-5,CASGTAYHYGYTF
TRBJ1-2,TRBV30,CAWSVLGGGGYTF
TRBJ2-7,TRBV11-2,CASSLGQGTVEQYF
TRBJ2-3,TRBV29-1,CSVVRRRADTQYF
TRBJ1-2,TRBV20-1,CSARPGTGGDGYTF
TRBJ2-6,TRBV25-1,CASVGVGGAYSGANVLTF
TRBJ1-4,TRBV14,CASSPSHGAFEKLFF
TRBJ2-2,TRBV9,CASSVGNRVSYPGELFF
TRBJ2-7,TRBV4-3,CASSQVNSGAYEQYF
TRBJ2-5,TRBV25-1,CASTSPRRIETQYF
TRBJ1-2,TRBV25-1,CASSNRGLPYGYTF
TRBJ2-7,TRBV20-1,CSAVWAGDSYEQYF
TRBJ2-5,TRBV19,CASSMGGRETQYF
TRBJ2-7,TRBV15,CATSSSGEPSYEQYF
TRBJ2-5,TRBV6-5,CASSYSMTSQETQYF
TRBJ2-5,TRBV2,CASSPMLAGRQETQYF
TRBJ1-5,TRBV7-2,CASSPLRGGISNQPQHF
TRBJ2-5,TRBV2,CASSAPYRGQETQYF
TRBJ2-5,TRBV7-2,CASSSLDYPGWETQYF
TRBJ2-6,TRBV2,CASSVVGGRANVLTF
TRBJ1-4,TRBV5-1,CASSLGNGPNEKLFF
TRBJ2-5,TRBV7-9,CASSLVGGFQETQYF
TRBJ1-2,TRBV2,CASSGTGKGNGYTF
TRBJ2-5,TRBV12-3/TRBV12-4,CASSRRQGETQYF
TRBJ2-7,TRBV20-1,CSARMRAAGEQYF
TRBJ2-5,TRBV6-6,CATQQGAETQYF
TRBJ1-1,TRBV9,CASSGTAGAEAFF
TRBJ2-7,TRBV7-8,CASSQAGGEGKWYEQYF
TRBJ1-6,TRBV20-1,CSALTGRSYNSPLHF
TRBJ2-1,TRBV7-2,CASSLSAGEQFF